This record covers a single T cell receptor beta chain. This clone was observed a few times. There is no known antigen for this receptor. No quality values exist for individual bases; no much larger clone is one base distant. These data come from a study of cytomegalovirus exposure and HLA in healthy donors (TCRdb year 2017). Concerning the study at large: In an earlier analysis of under 600 of the donors, 250 to 300 Gb of sequence data and approximately 100 million unique TCR beta sequences from about 190 million T cells were reported. An early release that covered about 600 HLA-typed donors contained 250 to 350 gigabases of sequencing data and around 85 million unique TCR sequences. The genetic ancestry cluster associated with self-reported Caucasian donors included around 76% of the 398 genotyped donors. The study aimed to test whether signatures of past pathogen exposure could be identified by cataloging public T cell receptors. The study used immunosequencing to profile the T cell repertoires of more than 650 subjects and linked those repertoires to cytomegalovirus serostatus. In addition to the first cohort of about 650 subjects, a separate validation cohort of 120 different subjects was used. The study combined high-throughput TCR immunosequencing, statistical association of individual TCRs with disease status, and machine learning to predict cytomegalovirus infection status. To study patterns of TCR occurrence, a later analysis re-analyzed previously published TCR beta repertoires from under 750 donors and added high-resolution HLA genotyping. Rather than using new phenotypic data, the later analysis identified candidate immune exposures from TCR beta sequences and from how often those sequences occurred across donors. In an earlier analysis of 587 of the donors, high-throughput TCR beta sequencing was used to judge whether each TCR beta V gene segment behaved as functional or pseudogenic. Donor age, sex, ethnicity and CMV serostatus were collected together with the repertoire data. A later genetic analysis used genome-wide SNP genotypes for 398 of the 666 donors, treating that subset as a discovery cohort. Every discovery cohort repertoire had been produced on one sequencing platform. Class I and class II HLA loci were covered by the typing at four-digit resolution. The number of typed donors differed by locus: 629-630 for A, B, C, DRB1 and DQB1; 500 to 550 for DQA1; approximately 600 for DPA1; and some 430 for DPB1. About five DR-DQ haplotypes were treated as single units for association and clustering because of strong linkage in the cohort. Across approximately 400 genotyped donors of the cohort, an average of roughly 250,000 unique TCR beta nucleotide sequences per donor were sequenced, and 15% to 20% of those sequences were non-productive. Overall study outcomes, separate from this receptor: The classifier was reported to diagnose cytomegalovirus status with high specificity and sensitivity in both the original cohort and the validation cohort. A further reported finding was that TCR beta sequences accurately predicted the HLA-A and HLA-B alleles for most subjects in the first cohort. The earlier analysis of some 560 of the donors excluded roughly 17 rarely observed V segments, including chromosome 9 orphons, because counts were too low. A later analysis found that most CMV-associated TCR beta chains appeared HLA-restricted, with HLA associations seemingly driven largely by CMV exposure. According to a later genetic analysis, donors in an Asian-associated ancestry cluster had fewer N-insertions in productive TCRs than the approximately 630-donor mean. According to the authors, the approach could potentially be generalized to other disease states and immunological phenotypes. The study gave a list of under 200 TCR beta chains associated with cytomegalovirus. At a false discovery rate of 0.05, a later analysis linked about 16,000 TCR beta sequences to specific HLA alleles. An association between a missense DCLRE1C variant and V-gene and J-gene trimming of TCR beta chains was found in a later genetic analysis and replicated in an independent cohort. Strong co-occurrence of HLA alleles, especially DR and DQ, made assigning TCR associations to individual alleles difficult. A group of highly shared sequence variants was considered likely to be a technical artifact of the sequencing pipeline. In a later analysis, several top co-occurrence clusters were reported to appear linked to parvovirus B19, influenza, CMV and Epstein-Barr virus. Compared with equally common non-associated chains, HLA-associated TCR beta chains in a later analysis were more clonally expanded and had lower generation probabilities. Broadly in line with IMGT annotations, most TCR beta V segments showed up in productive rearrangements about 87% or about 30% of the time in an earlier analysis of 587 of the donors. Correlated functional status among segregating V segments might be attributable to linkage disequilibrium, but an unknown experimental factor could not be ruled out. Most TCR sequences were observed very rarely across donors, whereas some public TCRs were present in many individuals. A later analysis found that TCR association rates varied across HLA loci, with DRB1 alleles showing the most associated TCRs and HLA-C alleles the fewest. Only TCR beta chains were sequenced in this cohort, and the absence of alpha or paired-chain data limited detectable features. Because the 87-base-pair reads could not distinguish some IMGT-functional V segments, including TRBV6-2 and TRBV6-3, those segments were excluded. HLA typing was unavailable for some donors at each locus, so association tests used only the typed subset. CMV serostatus was the only immune exposure information available for the cohort. Sequencing depth was assumed to be roughly uniform across donors in the presence/absence analyses, though that assumption may not hold. A few of the identified cytomegalovirus-associated TCR beta chains were confirmed in vitro to be specific for cytomegalovirus antigens.

Sequences MNHNS (CDR1) and SASEGT (CDR2) are obtained from the germline V gene. The V end gives up 8 bases and the J end 0 bases, leaving 8 bases in the junction not matched to a gene. The CDR3, from cysteine to phenylalanine, totals 15 residues. The entry retains the CDR3 DNA only, 45 bases that are in frame from base 1. In total, fewer than 750 healthy bone marrow donors made up the cohort. At the time of sampling, every cohort member was nominally healthy, though immune exposures that went unrecorded were likely present. The donor was CMV seronegative and belonged to the group of 352 seronegative cohort members. Each donor provided a peripheral blood sample, and peripheral blood mononuclear cells were used for TCR beta sequencing. Genomic DNA was extracted from the blood cell samples with the Qiagen DNeasy Blood Extraction Kit. Libraries were built with the immunoSEQ multiplex PCR assay. A mixture of 60 forward primers for TCR Vbeta segments and 13 reverse primers for TCR Jbeta segments was used in the multiplex PCR. The CDR3 region of rearranged TCR beta genes was amplified from genomic DNA by a multiplex PCR assay. The amplified TCR beta libraries were sequenced on the Illumina HiSeq System as 87-base-pair reads. As for the authors' bioinformatics: Across the 640 or so repertoires, a later analysis counted 80 million or so unique TCR beta chains, about 10 million of which were shared by at least two donors. Raw reads were error-corrected and collapsed into unique sequences with a nearest-neighbor algorithm that merged closely related sequences to remove PCR and sequencing errors. CDR3 sequences were aligned to IMGT reference sequences to assign V, D and J gene segments. Each retained sequence needed at least a six-nucleotide match to both a V gene segment and a J gene segment. A rearrangement was called productive if the CDR3 had no stop codons and remained in frame with V and J, and every other rearrangement was called non-productive. CDR3 was defined by IMGT convention, running from the second conserved V-encoded cysteine to the conserved J-encoded phenylalanine. In an earlier analysis of roughly 610 of the donors, sequences lacking an unambiguous match to a single V gene segment were excluded. In an earlier analysis of around 600 of the donors, V segments were called functional above 56.7% productive rearrangements and were called segregating when the between-donor standard deviation exceeded 5%. A statistical classification framework was built to diagnose cytomegalovirus status from the catalog of TCR beta chain sequences. V and J gene assignment, in a later analysis, came from comparing TCR nucleotide sequences with IMGT/GENE-DB human TR gene sequences. A later analysis assigned CDR3 sequences and most-parsimonious VDJ recombination scenarios with the TCRdist pipeline. In a later analysis, every TCR beta chain was defined by the combination of its CDR3 amino acid sequence and its V-gene family, and reads without a unique V-gene family were dropped. A later analysis removed 550 to 700 highly shared, low-generation-probability nucleotide sequences to deal with suspected cross-contamination and a sequencing artifact. In a later analysis, a clonal expansion index was calculated for each public chain from normalized within-repertoire ranks of inferred template counts. Generation probabilities in a later analysis came from a VDJ recombination model fitted to out-of-frame rearrangements, and those results were checked against IGoR. A later analysis scored TCR-TCR, TCR-HLA and TCR-CMV co-occurrence with hypergeometric tests, applying a repertoire-size bias correction to TCR pairs. False discovery rates were estimated in a later analysis by permuting HLA or CMV assignments 20 times. In a later analysis, co-occurring TCRs were grouped using DBSCAN, with TCRdist sequence similarity added in when clustering inside HLA-allele-positive subsets. Repertoires with fewer than 30,000 or more than 120,000 public chains, plus five repertoires with anomalous nucleotide sharing, were excluded from co-occurrence clustering. This immuneACCESS table, as held by TCRdb, lists in-frame sequences with V and J called but not all clones. Of the missing ones, under half trace to an unresolved V gene in checked studies; the others have no known cause. V, J and clone size were drawn from that table, and D and trimming were deduced from the DNA. The sample includes 85,000 to 100,000 clones, with 55% to 75% observed a single time. 3.2% of the sample comes from the top ten.

This sequence originates from a man aged 60 to 69 in good health and CMV-seronegative. Rearrangement joined TRBV6-1 to TRBJ2-7; 9 bases in between match TRBD2. The sequencing input was PBMCs. The DNA sequence is as follows: TGTGCCAGCTCGAGGAATAGCGGGAGCTCCTACGAGCAGTACTTC. Its translation is CASSRNSGSSYEQYF.